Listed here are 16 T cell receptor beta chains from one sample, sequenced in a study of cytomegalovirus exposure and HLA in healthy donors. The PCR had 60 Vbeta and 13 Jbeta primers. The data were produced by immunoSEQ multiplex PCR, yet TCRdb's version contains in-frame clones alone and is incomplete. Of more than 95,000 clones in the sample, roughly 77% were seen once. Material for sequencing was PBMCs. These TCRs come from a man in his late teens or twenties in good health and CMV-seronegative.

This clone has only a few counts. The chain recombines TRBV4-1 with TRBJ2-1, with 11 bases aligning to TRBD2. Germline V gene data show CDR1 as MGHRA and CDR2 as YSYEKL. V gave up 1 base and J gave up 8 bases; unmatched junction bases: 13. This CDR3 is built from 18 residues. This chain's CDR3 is CASSQGGLAGGGSDEQFF. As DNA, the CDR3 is TGCGCCAGCAGCCAAGGTGGGTTAGCGGGGGGGGGCAGCGATGAGCAGTTCTTC.

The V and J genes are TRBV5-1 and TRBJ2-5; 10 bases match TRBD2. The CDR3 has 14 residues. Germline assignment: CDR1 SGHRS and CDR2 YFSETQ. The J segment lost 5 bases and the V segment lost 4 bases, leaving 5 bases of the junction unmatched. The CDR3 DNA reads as TGCGCCAGCAGCCGGACTAGCGGCCAGGAGACCCAGTACTTC. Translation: CASSRTSGQETQYF. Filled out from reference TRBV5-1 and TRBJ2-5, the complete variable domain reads KAGVTQTPRYLIKTRGQQVTLSCSPISGHRSVSWYQQTPGQGLQFLFEYFSETQRNKGNFPGRFSGRQFSNSRSEMNVSTLELGDSALYLCASSRTSGQETQYFGPGTRLLVL.

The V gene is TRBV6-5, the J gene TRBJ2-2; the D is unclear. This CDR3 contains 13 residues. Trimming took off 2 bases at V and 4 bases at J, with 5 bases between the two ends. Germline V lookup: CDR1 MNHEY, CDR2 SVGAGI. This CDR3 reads CASSYGATGELFF. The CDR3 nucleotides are TGTGCCAGCAGTTACGGAGCCACCGGGGAGCTGTTTTTT.

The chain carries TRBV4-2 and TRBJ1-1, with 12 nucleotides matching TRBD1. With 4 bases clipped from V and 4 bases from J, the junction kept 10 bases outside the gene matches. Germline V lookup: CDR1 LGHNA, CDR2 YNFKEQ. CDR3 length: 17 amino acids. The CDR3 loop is CASSLSGQGASGTEAFF. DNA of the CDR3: TGTGCCAGCAGCCTTTCGGGACAGGGGGCCTCGGGCACTGAAGCTTTCTTT.

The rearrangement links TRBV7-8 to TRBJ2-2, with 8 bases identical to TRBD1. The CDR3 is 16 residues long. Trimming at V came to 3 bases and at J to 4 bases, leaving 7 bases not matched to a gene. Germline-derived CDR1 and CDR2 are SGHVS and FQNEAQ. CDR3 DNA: TGTGCCAGCAGCTTCAAGGAGGGGACAGGCACCGGGGAGCTGTTTTTT. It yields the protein CASSFKEGTGTGELFF.

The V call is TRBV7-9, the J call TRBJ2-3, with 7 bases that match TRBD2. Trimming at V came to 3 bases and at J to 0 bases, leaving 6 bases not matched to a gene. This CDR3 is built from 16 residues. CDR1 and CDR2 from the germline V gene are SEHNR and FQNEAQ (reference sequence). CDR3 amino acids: CASSFPLAESTDTQYF. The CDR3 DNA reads TGTGCCAGCAGCTTCCCGCTAGCGGAGAGCACAGATACGCAGTATTTT.

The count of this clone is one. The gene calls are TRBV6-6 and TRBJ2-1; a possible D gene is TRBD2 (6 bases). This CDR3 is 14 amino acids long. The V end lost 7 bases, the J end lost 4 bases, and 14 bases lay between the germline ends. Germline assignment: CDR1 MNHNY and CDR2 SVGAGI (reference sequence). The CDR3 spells CASIPLAGYNEQFF. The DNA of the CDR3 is TGTGCCAGCATCCCCTTGGCGGGATACAATGAGCAGTTCTTC.

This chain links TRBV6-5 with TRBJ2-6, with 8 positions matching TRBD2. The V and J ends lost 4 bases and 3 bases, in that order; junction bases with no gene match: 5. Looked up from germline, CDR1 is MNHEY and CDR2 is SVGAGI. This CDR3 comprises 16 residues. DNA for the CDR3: TGTGCCAGCAGTTCTTCAGGGACTAGTGGGGCCAACGTCCTGACTTTC. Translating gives CASSSSGTSGANVLTF.

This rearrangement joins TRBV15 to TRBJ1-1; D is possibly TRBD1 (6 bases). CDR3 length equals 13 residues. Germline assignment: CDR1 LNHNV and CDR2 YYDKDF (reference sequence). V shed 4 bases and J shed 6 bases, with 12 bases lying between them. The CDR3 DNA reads TGTGCCACCAGCATCAACAGGGTTGCTGAAGCTTTCTTT. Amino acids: CATSINRVAEAFF.

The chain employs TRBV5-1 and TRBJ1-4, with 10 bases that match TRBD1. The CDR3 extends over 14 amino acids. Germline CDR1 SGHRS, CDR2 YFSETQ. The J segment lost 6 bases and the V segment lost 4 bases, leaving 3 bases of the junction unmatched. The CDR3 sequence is CASSRQGAHEKLFF. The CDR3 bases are TGCGCCAGCAGCCGACAGGGGGCCCATGAAAAACTGTTTTTT.

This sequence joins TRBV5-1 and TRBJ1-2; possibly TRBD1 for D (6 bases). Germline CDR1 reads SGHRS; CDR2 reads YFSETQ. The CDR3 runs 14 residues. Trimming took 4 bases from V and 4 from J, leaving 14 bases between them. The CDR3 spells CASSGPGGGYGYTF. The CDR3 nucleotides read TGCGCCAGCAGCGGGCCGGGGGGCGGCTATGGCTACACCTTC.

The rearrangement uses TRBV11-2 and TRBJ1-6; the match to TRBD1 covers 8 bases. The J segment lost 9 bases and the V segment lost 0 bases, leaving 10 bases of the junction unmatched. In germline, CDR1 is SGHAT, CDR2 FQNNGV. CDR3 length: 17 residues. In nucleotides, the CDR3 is TGTGCCAGCAGCTTAGACAGGGGGCGCAAGGTGAGTTCACCCCTCCACTTT. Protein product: CASSLDRGRKVSSPLHF.

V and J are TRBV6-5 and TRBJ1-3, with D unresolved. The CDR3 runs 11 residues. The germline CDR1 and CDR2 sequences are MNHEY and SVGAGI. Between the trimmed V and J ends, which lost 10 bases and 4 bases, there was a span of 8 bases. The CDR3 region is CATLQGNTIYF. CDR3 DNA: TGTGCCACTCTTCAGGGAAACACCATATATTTT.

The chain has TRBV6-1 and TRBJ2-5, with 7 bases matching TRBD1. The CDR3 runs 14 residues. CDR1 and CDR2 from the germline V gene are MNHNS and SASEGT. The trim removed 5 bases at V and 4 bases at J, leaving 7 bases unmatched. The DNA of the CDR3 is TGTGCCAGCAGTCCGGGACAGATACGAGAGACCCAGTACTTC. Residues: CASSPGQIRETQYF.

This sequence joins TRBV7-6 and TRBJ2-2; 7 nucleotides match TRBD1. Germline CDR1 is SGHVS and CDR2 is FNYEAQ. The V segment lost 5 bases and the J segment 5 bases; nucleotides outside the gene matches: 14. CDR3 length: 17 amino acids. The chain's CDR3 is CASSAPDHRGSTGELFF. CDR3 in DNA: TGTGCCAGCAGCGCGCCCGATCACAGGGGAAGTACCGGGGAGCTGTTTTTT. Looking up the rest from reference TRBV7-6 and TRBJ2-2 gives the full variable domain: GAGVSQSPRYKVTKRGQDVALRCDPISGHVSLYWYRQALGQGPEFLTYFNYEAQQDKSGLPNDRFSAERPEGSISTLTIQRTEQRDSAMYRCASSAPDHRGSTGELFFGEGSRLTVL.

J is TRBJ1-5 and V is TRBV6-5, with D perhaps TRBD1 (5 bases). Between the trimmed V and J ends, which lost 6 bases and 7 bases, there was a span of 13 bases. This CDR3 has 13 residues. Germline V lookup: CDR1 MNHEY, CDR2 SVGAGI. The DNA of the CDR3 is TGTGCCAGCAGACCTGACAGATTACAGCCCCAGCATTTT. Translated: CASRPDRLQPQHF.